These 23 T cell receptor beta chains share one sample of origin, sequenced in a study of blood T cell repertoires in COVID-19. TCRdb keeps only in-frame clones here, not all; method: immunoSEQ multiplex PCR. The data show 150,000 or so clones, approximately 78% seen once. Input material: peripheral blood. All receptors derive from a human donor in a cohort sampled during active COVID-19.

CDR3 sequence reads: CASNQQGQATGELFF. The CDR3, as DNA: TGTGCCAGCAACCAACAGGGGCAGGCCACCGGGGAGCTGTTTTTT. The J gene is TRBJ2-2, the V gene TRBV6-5, with TRBD1 matching over 7 bases. The CDR3 contains 15 residues. Germline V gene data show CDR1 as MNHEY and CDR2 as SVGAGI. V was pared by 7 bases and J by 4 bases, with 9 bases of the junction left unmatched.

This chain links TRBV11-2 with TRBJ2-7; unclear D gene. V lost 5 bases, J lost 7 bases, and 12 bases lay in between. There are 12 residues in the CDR3. Germline V gene lookup returns CDR1 SGHAT and CDR2 FQNNGV. The CDR3 protein is CASSPRSGEQYF. The CDR3 DNA reads as TGTGCCAGCAGCCCACGGAGTGGGGAGCAGTACTTC.

In DNA, the CDR3 is TGTGCCAGCAGCCAACGACCAGGCTCCTACAATGAGCAGTTCTTC. Amino acids: CASSQRPGSYNEQFF. The chain links TRBV5-5 to TRBJ2-1; D gene ambiguous. Germline loops: CDR1 SGHKS, CDR2 YYEKEE (reference sequence). The CDR3 length is 15 residues. V was shortened by 4 bases and J by 0 bases, with 11 bases between the two germline ends.

The chain joins TRBV27 to TRBJ2-1, with 7 bases identical to TRBD2. The J segment lost 5 bases and the V segment lost 5 bases, leaving 6 bases of the junction unmatched. Looked up from germline, CDR1 is MNHEY and CDR2 is SMNVEV (reference sequence). The CDR3 covers 14 residues. The chain's CDR3 is CASSPSRGDNEQFF. The CDR3 nucleotides are TGTGCCAGCAGTCCATCCCGGGGGGACAATGAGCAGTTCTTC.

The chain has TRBV9 and TRBJ1-2, with a possible D match to TRBD1 (6 bases). The germline V and J ends were trimmed by 6 bases and 8 bases, with 20 bases remaining between them. CDR3 length: 14 amino acids. Germline values: CDR1 SGDLS, CDR2 YYNGEE. CDR3 sequence: CASTKGGARGGYTF. CDR3 DNA sequence: TGTGCCAGCACCAAAGGGGGGGCCCGGGGAGGCTACACCTTC.

The V gene is TRBV7-6, the J gene TRBJ2-7; 7 bases line up with TRBD2. The length of the CDR3 is 11 residues. The V and J ends lost 8 bases and 11 bases, in that order; junction bases with no gene match: 9. Germline V CDR1 and CDR2: SGHVS, FNYEAQ. The DNA for the CDR3 is TGTGCCAGCGGTAGCGGGCGACGGGAGTACTTC. Amino acid sequence: CASGSGRREYF.

This clone was detected only a few times. This chain joins TRBV7-2 and TRBJ2-7, with a weak D call TRBD1 (6 bases). Trimming stripped 4 bases from V and 5 bases from J, with 12 bases between. Germline values: CDR1 SGHTA, CDR2 FQGNSA. The CDR3 extends over 13 amino acids. CDR3: CASSSQGYDEQYF. CDR3 coding DNA: TGTGCCAGCAGCTCACAGGGTTACGACGAGCAGTACTTC.

V gene TRBV24-1 combines with J gene TRBJ2-1; D may be TRBD2 (7 bases). The length of the CDR3 is 16 residues. In germline, CDR1 is KGHDR, CDR2 SFDVKD. The V gene lost 8 bases and the J gene lost 3 bases, with 19 bases spanning the gap. This CDR3 reads CATTHGTGGDYNEQFF. In DNA form, the CDR3 reads TGTGCCACCACCCACGGGACGGGGGGCGACTACAATGAGCAGTTCTTC.

This sequence joins TRBV12-3 or TRBV12-4 and TRBJ1-2; weak D call: TRBD1 (5 bases). The ends were cut back, 6 bases at V and 5 bases at J, with 13 bases in the middle. The CDR3 totals 13 residues. CDR3 nucleotides: TGTGCCAGCAGCGCAGGGTTAGGGTATGGCTACACCTTC. Protein: CASSAGLGYGYTF.

J is TRBJ2-7 and V is TRBV21-1; the table names TRBD2, a call not compared with the DNA. TRBV21-1 is assigned pseudogene status. The CDR3 runs 15 residues. In nucleotides, the CDR3 is TGTGCCAGCAGCAAAGCCCCAGCGGGGTACTACGAGCAGTACTTC. Its protein product is CASSKAPAGYYEQYF.

This chain links TRBV10-2 with TRBJ2-7; a weak D match, TRBD2 (6 bases). Trimming removed 6 bases at V and 6 bases at J, with 15 bases between. Germline-derived CDR1 and CDR2 are WSHSY and SAAADI. The CDR3 length is 13 residues. CDR3 coding DNA: TGCGCCAGCAGGGGGGGACGTAGTGGCGAGCAGTACTTC. Translation: CASRGGRSGEQYF.

The chain links TRBV5-4 to TRBJ2-1, with 7 bases fitting TRBD2. V dropped 4 bases and J dropped 8; count of bases not matched to a gene: 12. Germline V lookup: CDR1 SGHNT, CDR2 YYREEE (reference sequence). There are 15 residues in the CDR3. The CDR3 reads CASSLGGVLGDEQFF. CDR3 bases: TGTGCCAGCAGCCTTGGGGGGGTATTGGGAGATGAGCAGTTCTTC.

The chain combines TRBV29-1 with TRBJ2-3, with TRBD2 matching 12 bases. The CDR3 has 17 residues. Germline V gives CDR1 SQVTM, CDR2 ANQGSEA. J gave up 2 bases and V 0 bases, and 6 bases lay outside the gene matches. The CDR3 coding sequence is TGCAGCGTTGAAGATCCAACTAGCGGGAGGATCACAGATACGCAGTATTTT. Translated: CSVEDPTSGRITDTQYF.

Only a few counts were recorded for this clone. This sequence joins TRBV27 and TRBJ1-6; a possible D gene is TRBD1 (6 bases). The CDR3 consists of 13 residues. Between the trimmed V and J ends, which lost 5 bases and 8 bases, there was a span of 10 bases. Per germline, CDR1 MNHEY and CDR2 SMNVEV (reference sequence). The CDR3 DNA reads as TGTGCCAGCAGTGGGACAACCTATTCACCCCTCCACTTT. Residues: CASSGTTYSPLHF.

V and J are TRBV27 and TRBJ1-2, with 10 bases matching TRBD1. The CDR3 totals 15 residues. Trimming at V came to 6 bases and at J to 2 bases, leaving 6 bases not matched to a gene. CDR1 is MNHEY, CDR2 SMNVEV, per germline (reference sequence). Written as DNA, the CDR3 is TGTGCCAGCAGAGGGCTGGGACAGGGGAACTATGGCTACACCTTC. Translating gives CASRGLGQGNYGYTF.

This clone is a singleton in its sample. This chain joins TRBV7-2 and TRBJ2-7, with D possibly TRBD1 on 5 matching bases. V was shortened by 2 bases and J by 0 bases, with 11 bases between the two germline ends. CDR1 and CDR2 from the germline V gene are SGHTA and FQGNSA. This CDR3 spans 15 amino acids. Here the CDR3 reads CASSLRGQGSYEQYF. DNA of the CDR3: TGTGCCAGCAGCTTAAGGGGCCAGGGCTCCTACGAGCAGTACTTC.

This chain's CDR3 is CASSDIQGNTIYF. CDR3 nucleotide sequence: TGCGCCAGCAGCGATATACAGGGAAACACCATATATTTT. The chain recombines TRBV5-1 with TRBJ1-3; D not certain. Germline lookup yields CDR1 SGHRS and CDR2 YFSETQ. Trimming removed 4 bases at V and 4 bases at J, with 9 bases between. The CDR3 contains 13 residues.

The chain links TRBV28 to TRBJ1-1, with unresolved D. V was cut by 5 bases and J by 0 bases, with 10 bases left in between. This CDR3 region has 14 residues. The germline V gene has CDR1 MDHEN and CDR2 SYDVKM. CDR3 amino acids: CASSLPGMNTEAFF. The CDR3 DNA reads TGTGCCAGCAGTCTCCCGGGGATGAACACTGAAGCTTTCTTT.

V is TRBV2 and J is TRBJ1-2, with 8 positions matching TRBD1. Unmatched junction bases numbered 2, after V lost 7 bases and J lost 4 bases. This CDR3 contains 12 residues. The germline CDR1 and CDR2 sequences are SNHLY and FYNNEI. CDR3 amino acids: CASIDRGYGYTF. The CDR3 DNA reads as TGTGCCAGCATCGACAGGGGCTATGGCTACACCTTC.

The chain recombines TRBV23-1 with TRBJ2-7; the match to TRBD1 covers 10 bases. TRBV23-1 is flagged as an ORF with uncertain function. The CDR3 has 14 residues. J was trimmed by 12 bases and V by 9 bases; bases with no gene match: 17. The CDR3 reads CASEKGGQGLPSYF. The CDR3, as DNA: TGCGCCAGTGAAAAGGGGGGACAGGGGCTACCATCGTACTTC.

The chain uses TRBV5-6 and TRBJ2-7; 10 positions agree with TRBD1. V was clipped by 4 bases and J by 0 bases; unmatched bases: 13. There are 18 residues in the CDR3. From germline, CDR1 is SGHDT and CDR2 YYEEEE. The CDR3 DNA is TGTGCCAGCAGCCGCCCTATTCCGGGACAGGGGTACTCCTACGAGCAGTACTTC. It yields the protein CASSRPIPGQGYSYEQYF.

The genes are TRBV7-2 and TRBJ2-1; TRBD1 is a possible D gene (5 bases). Per germline, CDR1 SGHTA and CDR2 FQGNSA. The V end was cut by 0 bases, the J end by 4 bases, with 7 bases between. CDR3 size: 14 residues. CDR3 protein: CASSLADRYNEQFF. CDR3 sequence (DNA): TGTGCCAGCAGCTTAGCAGACAGATACAATGAGCAGTTCTTC.

This chain joins TRBV7-2 and TRBJ2-7, with a possible D match to TRBD2 (6 bases). The CDR3 sequence is 15 residues long. The germline V and J ends were trimmed by 5 bases and 4 bases, with 18 bases remaining between them. Germline V CDR1 and CDR2: SGHTA, FQGNSA. Here the CDR3 reads CASSLVAEKGYEQYF. The CDR3 region has the DNA TGTGCCAGCAGCCTAGTAGCGGAAAAAGGGTACGAGCAGTACTTC.